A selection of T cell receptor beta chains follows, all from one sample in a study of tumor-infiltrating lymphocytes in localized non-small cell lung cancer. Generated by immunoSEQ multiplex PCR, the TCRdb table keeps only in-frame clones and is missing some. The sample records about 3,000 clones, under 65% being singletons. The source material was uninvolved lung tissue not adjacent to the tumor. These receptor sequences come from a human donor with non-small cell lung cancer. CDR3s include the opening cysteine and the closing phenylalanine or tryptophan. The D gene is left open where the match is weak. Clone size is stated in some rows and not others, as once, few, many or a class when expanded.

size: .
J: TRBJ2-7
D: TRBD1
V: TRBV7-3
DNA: TGTGCCAGCAGCCCTGGGGACAGATTCTCCTACGAGCAGTACTTC
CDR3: CASSPGDRFSYEQYF

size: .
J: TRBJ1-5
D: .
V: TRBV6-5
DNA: TGTGCCAGCAGCCCCTCCGGGAGAAATCAGCCCCAGCATTTT
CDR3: CASSPSGRNQPQHF

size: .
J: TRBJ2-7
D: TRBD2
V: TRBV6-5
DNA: TGTGCCAGCAGCGTGGGGACTAGACCCTACGAGCAGTACTTC
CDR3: CASSVGTRPYEQYF

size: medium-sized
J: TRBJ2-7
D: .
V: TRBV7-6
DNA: TGTGCCAGCAGCCGCGGGGGTGGGACATACTTC
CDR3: CASSRGGGTYF

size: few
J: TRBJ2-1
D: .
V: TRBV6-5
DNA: TGTGCCAGCAGTTACTCCGGGAGAAGCAATGAGCAGTTCTTC
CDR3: CASSYSGRSNEQFF

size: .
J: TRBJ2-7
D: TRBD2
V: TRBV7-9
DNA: TGTGCCAGCAGCCCCCTGACTAGCGGGGGTTCCTACGAGCAGTACTTC
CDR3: CASSPLTSGGSYEQYF

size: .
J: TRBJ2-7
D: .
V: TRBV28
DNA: TGTGCCAGCAGCCCAGGGGGGATTCGGCGGGAGTTCGGCTACGAGCAGTACTTC
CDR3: CASSPGGIRREFGYEQYF

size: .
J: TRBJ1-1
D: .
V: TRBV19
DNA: TGTGCCAGTAGTGTGGGCCTAACGAACACTGAAGCTTTCTTT
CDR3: CASSVGLTNTEAFF

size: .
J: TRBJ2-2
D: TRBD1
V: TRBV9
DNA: TGTGCCAGCAGCGTATCAGGGGGTGGGCCGGCCGGGGAGCTGTTTTTT
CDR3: CASSVSGGGPAGELFF

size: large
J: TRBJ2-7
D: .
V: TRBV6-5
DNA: TGTGCCAGCAGTTACTCTGCGGGGGCTGGGCACTACGAGCAGTACTTC
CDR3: CASSYSAGAGHYEQYF

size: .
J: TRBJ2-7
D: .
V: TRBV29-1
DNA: TGCAGCGTTGAACAGGGGAGCTACGAGCAGTACTTC
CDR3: CSVEQGSYEQYF

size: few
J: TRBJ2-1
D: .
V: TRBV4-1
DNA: TGCGCCAGCAGCCAAGTGGTGCGGGATGAGCAGTTCTTC
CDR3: CASSQVVRDEQFF